This TCR beta chain was observed in a study of T-cell reconstitution after alpha-beta-depleted transplantation in children. It was with unique molecular identifiers that the TCRbeta library was prepared. TCRdb re-called the PCR reads with MiXCR, one entry per CDR3 protein. The sample consists of approximately 270,000 distinct CDR3 sequences, approximately 9.6% of them appearing once. CDR1 SGHRS and CDR2 YFSETQ come from the germline V gene. V dropped 0 bases and J dropped 8; count of bases not matched to a gene: 10. This CDR3 has 17 residues. This TCR came from a human donor who donated a stem cell graft to a child with SCID. The chain has TRBV5-1 and TRBJ2-1; 11 positions agree with TRBD2. The sequences come from PBMCs from the stem cell graft donor, collected from the stem cell graft. CDR3 in amino acids: CASSLALSSGGADEQFF. CDR3 in DNA: TGCGCCAGCAGCTTGGCCCTCAGTAGCGGGGGGGCCGATGAGCAGTTCTTC.